This T cell receptor beta chain derives from a study of T cells in Graves' hyperthyroidism and ophthalmopathy. Amplification targeted TCR beta CDR3 regions from RNA transcripts. During a first-round RT-PCR of the TCR CDR3, the HTBI primer set was used. TCRdb re-called the multiplex PCR reads with MiXCR, one entry per CDR3 protein. In the table there are 500,000 to 550,000 distinct CDR3 sequences, around 20% of which are singletons. V was shortened by 1 base and J by 1 base, with 7 bases between the two germline ends. The CDR3 contains 15 residues. Germline values: CDR1 MGHRA, CDR2 YSYEKL. Study results and caveats: From stable hyperthyroidism, ophthalmopathy was set apart by a 13 V-J model.

As for this clonotype: Its antigen is not known.

V and J are TRBV4-1 and TRBJ2-2; unclear D gene. The sample consisted of blood. This TCR was recovered from a man younger than 35 with Graves' hyperthyroidism. DNA for the CDR3: TGCGCCAGCAGCCAAGTGTTAAAGAACACCGGGGAGCTGTTTTTT. Encoded protein: CASSQVLKNTGELFF.